The rows below give T cell receptor beta chains drawn from one sample of a study of T cell responses to AZD1222 COVID-19 vaccine. Clones were read by immunoSEQ multiplex PCR, and TCRdb kept only the in-frame ones, dropping some. The sample yields approximately 120,000 clones, 75% to 90% seen once. This material consisted of peripheral blood, taken on day 0 of MenACWY control vaccination. The receptor source for this set is an adult in good health. CDR3s leave out the opening cysteine and the closing phenylalanine or tryptophan. Fields, in order: V gene, J gene, CDR3 protein.

>TRBV7-9|TRBJ1-2
ASSLFQGQGYNYGYT
>TRBV19|TRBJ1-5
ASSLSGPQH
>TRBV29-1|TRBJ1-1
SVVPLRAGGFTEAF
>TRBV2|TRBJ2-1
ASSVGTSGNEQF
>TRBV20-1|TRBJ1-1
RGSRDTEAF
>TRBV11-3|TRBJ1-1
ASSLKSRVAF
>TRBV30|TRBJ1-5
AFCLASNQPQH
>TRBV9|TRBJ1-1
ASSSGQLNTEAF
>TRBV7-2|TRBJ2-3
ASSPTRDTQY
>TRBV6-5|TRBJ1-6
ASSLTGDDNSPLH
>TRBV5-1|TRBJ2-5
ASSPGTSGRWEETQY
>TRBV29-1|TRBJ1-2
SVDQGDYGYT
>TRBV7-9|TRBJ2-2
ASSSIAGTISGELF
>TRBV10-3|TRBJ1-5
AIKAGAENNQPQH
>TRBV27|TRBJ2-1
ASSTGTSGRMDEQF
>TRBV5-6|TRBJ1-6
ASSLEGRVNSPLH
>TRBV10-3|TRBJ2-1
AIRGTSGRSSYNEQF
>TRBV4-3|TRBJ2-7
ASSQDWSGDYEQY
>TRBV5-1|TRBJ2-7
ASSLHDGAGEQY
>TRBV6-5|TRBJ1-2
ASRSPAPGHGYT
>TRBV12-1|TRBJ2-7
ASSFAGGRSGRASGFSEQY
>TRBV2|TRBJ1-6
ASSEGTGFSPLH
>TRBV6-2/TRBV6-3|TRBJ2-3
ASSSRTNTDTQY
>TRBV21-1|TRBJ1-1
ASSRLTAHTEAF
>TRBV29-1|TRBJ1-4
SVTGTLSLGEKLF
>TRBV5-1|TRBJ2-1
ASSFEGGNEQF
>TRBV5-1|TRBJ1-1
ASGSGSLNTEAF
>TRBV7-8|TRBJ2-1
ASSYVAGVDEQF